This TCR beta chain emerged from a study of technical replicates of blood from several donors. Germline CDR1 SGHTA, CDR2 FQGNSA. Trimming left V 5 bases short and J 1 base short, with 11 bases between. This CDR3 is 14 amino acids long. Generated by immunoSEQ multiplex PCR, the TCRdb table keeps only in-frame clones and is missing some. The top ten clones hold less than 5% of a sample with over 55,000 clones, 90% to 95% of them seen once. The clonotype comes from a human donor in good health. Some clones in this sample may be carry-over from other donors' samples. The chain has TRBV7-2 and TRBJ1-2; D is uncertain. The sequencing input was PBMCs. As DNA, the CDR3 is TGTGCCAGCAGCCTCGAGGCGTTTAACTATGGCTACACCTTC. It encodes CASSLEAFNYGYTF. The whole variable domain, filled in from reference TRBV7-2 and TRBJ1-2, reads GAGVSQSPSNKVTEKGKDVELRCDPISGHTALYWYRQSLGQGLEFLIYFQGNSAPDKSGLPSDRFSAERTGGSVSTLTIQRTQQEDSAVYLCASSLEAFNYGYTFGSGTRLTVV.